What follows describes a single T cell receptor beta chain. Its antigen is still unknown. The sample originates from a study of T cells after yellow fever vaccination. Study findings and constraints: The CD4 and CD8 compartments had a small share of their clonotypes in common.

A single record per CDR3 protein comes from TCRdb applying MiXCR to the 5' RACE reads. The data hold 100,000 to 150,000 distinct CDR3 sequences, with more than 7.5% observed a single time. CDR3 length equals 13 residues. Germline values: CDR1 DFQATT, CDR2 SNEGSKA (reference sequence). Between the trimmed V and J ends, which lost 7 bases and 3 bases, there was a span of 13 bases. The chain recombines TRBV20-1 with TRBJ2-4; no definite D call. This clonotype was sampled from a young man who received the YFV17D yellow fever vaccine. The sequenced sample was CD8+ T cells sorted from PBMCs, obtained on the day of the yellow fever booster vaccination. CDR3 DNA: TGCAGTGAGCATGGGGATGGCAAAAACATTCAGTACTTC. It is translated as CSEHGDGKNIQYF.